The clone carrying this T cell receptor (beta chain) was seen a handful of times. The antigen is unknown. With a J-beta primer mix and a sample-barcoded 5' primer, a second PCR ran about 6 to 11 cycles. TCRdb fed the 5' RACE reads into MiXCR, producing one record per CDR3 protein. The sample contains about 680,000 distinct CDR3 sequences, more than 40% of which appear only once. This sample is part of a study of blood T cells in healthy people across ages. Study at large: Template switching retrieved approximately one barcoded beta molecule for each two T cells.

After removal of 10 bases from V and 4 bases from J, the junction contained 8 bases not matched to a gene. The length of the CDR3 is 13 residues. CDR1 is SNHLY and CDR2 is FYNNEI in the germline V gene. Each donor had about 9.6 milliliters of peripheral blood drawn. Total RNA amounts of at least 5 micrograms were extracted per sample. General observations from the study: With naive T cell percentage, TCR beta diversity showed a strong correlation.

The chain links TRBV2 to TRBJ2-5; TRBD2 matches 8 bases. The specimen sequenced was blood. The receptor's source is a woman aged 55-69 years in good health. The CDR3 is CAKQREIGETQYF. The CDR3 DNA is TGTGCCAAACAGCGGGAGATAGGAGAGACCCAGTACTTC.